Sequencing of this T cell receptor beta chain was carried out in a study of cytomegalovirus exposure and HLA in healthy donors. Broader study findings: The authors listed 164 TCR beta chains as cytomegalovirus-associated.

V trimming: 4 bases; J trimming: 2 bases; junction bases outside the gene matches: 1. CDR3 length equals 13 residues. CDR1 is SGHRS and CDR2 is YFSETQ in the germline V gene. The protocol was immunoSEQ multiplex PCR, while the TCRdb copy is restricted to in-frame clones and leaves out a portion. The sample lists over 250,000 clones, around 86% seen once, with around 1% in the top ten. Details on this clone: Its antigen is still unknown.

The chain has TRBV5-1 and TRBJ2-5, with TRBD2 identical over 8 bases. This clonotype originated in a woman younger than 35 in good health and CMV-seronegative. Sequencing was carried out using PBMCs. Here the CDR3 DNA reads TGCGCCAGCAGCCCGGGAGGGCAAGAGACCCAGTACTTC. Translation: CASSPGGQETQYF.